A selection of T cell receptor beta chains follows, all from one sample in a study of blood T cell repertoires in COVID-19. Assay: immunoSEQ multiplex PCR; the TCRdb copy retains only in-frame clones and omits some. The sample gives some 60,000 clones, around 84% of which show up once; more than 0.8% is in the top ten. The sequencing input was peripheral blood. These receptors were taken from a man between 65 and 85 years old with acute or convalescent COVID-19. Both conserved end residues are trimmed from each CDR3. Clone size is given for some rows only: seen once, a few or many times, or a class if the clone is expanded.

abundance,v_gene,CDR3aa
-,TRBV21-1,ASGDCFNEKLF
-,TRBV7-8,ASSPGQGTGELF
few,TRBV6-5,AGGGWGYT
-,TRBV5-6,ASSFWGQSNQPQH
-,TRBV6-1,ASSDRVSPLH
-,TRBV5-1,ASRRVGSYEQY
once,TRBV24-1,ATSDLCIIRDRGPFLGTDTQY
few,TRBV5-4,ASSLGASGKNNEQF
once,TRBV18,ASSPPTGGHTGELF
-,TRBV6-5,ASSRTGELF
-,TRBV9,ASSVVAGGPGNTIY
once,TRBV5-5,ASSPDLLGIETQY
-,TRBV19,ASSLLDRDAF
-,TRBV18,ASSPSGLAGVQETQY
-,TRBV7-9,ASSLTGEYEQY
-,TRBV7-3,ASSSGTGHDGYT
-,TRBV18,ASSPISPGSLNEQF
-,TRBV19,ASSKLGGDRGYEQF
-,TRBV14,ATRVGSRGGYT
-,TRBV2,ASQGQAEYRKGYT
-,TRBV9,ASSVTSGSFYEQY
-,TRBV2,ASSEARYT
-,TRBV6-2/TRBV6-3,ASSHWTGRSTEAF
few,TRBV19,ASNKGQGPYEQY
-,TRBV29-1,SVWTALNTEAF
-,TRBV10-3,AISAGTGDEQY
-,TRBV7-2,ASSRGGAGNTIY
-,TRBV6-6,ASSYAGGAGELF
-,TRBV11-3,ASSQGPLAGNTGELF
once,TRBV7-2,ASTRGSSYNEQF
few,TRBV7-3,ASSFGTSSEQF
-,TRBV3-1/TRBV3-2,ASSFTGGYT
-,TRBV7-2,ASSFSGTSGNNEQF
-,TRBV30,AWGRRVSNQPQH
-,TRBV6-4,ASSERGEQF
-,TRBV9,ASSVTRERTGELF
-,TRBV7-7,ASSLGQGISYEQY
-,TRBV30,AWASGGARELF
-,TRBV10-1,ASSATSALWETQY
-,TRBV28,ASRSGGRSNQPQH
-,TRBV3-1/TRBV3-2,ASSLRTSSYNEQF
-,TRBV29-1,SVEVDGYT
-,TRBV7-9,ASRSEGAGELF
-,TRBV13,ASSLRGWEKLF
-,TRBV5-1,ASSLGQGATTGELF
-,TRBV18,ASSPSTGSNQPQH
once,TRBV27,ASSFLTGVVMSTDTQY
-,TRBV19,ASSPRNSYEQY
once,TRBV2,ASSGTSGTVL
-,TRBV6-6,ASSHGTANQPQH
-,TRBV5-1,ASSLVRANIDSPLH
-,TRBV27,ASHRRTGTNTEAF
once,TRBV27,ASSSDITGNTIY
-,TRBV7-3,ASSLNLELMQPQH